Below are 9 T cell receptor beta chains sequenced from a single sample in a study of cytomegalovirus exposure and HLA in healthy donors (dated by TCRdb to the late 2010s). To prepare the library, the immunoSEQ multiplex PCR assay was applied. TCRdb's version of the immuneACCESS table is confined to in-frame rearrangements and falls short of the full clone set. An unresolved V gene accounts for under half of the shortfall where checked; the remainder is of unknown origin. For this sample the table gives 170,000 or so clones, of which 85% were detected only once. Around a sixth of the sample is held by the ten biggest clonotypes. Sequencing input: PBMCs. The source is a man aged 18 to 30 in good health and CMV-seropositive.

The V call is TRBV14, the J call TRBJ1-2; TRBD1 is a possible D gene (6 bases). The ends were cut back, 5 bases at V and 2 bases at J, with 18 bases in the middle. This CDR3 is built from 16 residues. Germline CDR1 is SGHDN and CDR2 is FVKESK. The CDR3, as DNA: TGTGCCAGCAGCGCTCGGGCAGGGGCCCAAAACTATGGCTACACCTTC. This codes for CASSARAGAQNYGYTF.

The gene calls are TRBV29-1 and TRBJ1-2; the D is unclear. CDR3 size: 11 residues. Trimming cost V 4 bases and J 5 bases, with 8 bases left between them. Germline V lookup: CDR1 SQVTM, CDR2 ANQGSEA. The CDR3 nucleotides are TGCAGCGTTGGTAACAGATATGGCTACACCTTC. Residues: CSVGNRYGYTF.

The chain couples TRBV30 to TRBJ2-1; 13 nucleotides line up with TRBD2. In germline, CDR1 is GTSNPN, CDR2 SVGIG (reference sequence). The CDR3 runs to 12 residues. Losses at the gene ends were 7 bases for V and 8 bases for J; bases not matched to a gene: 2. The CDR3 DNA follows: TGTGCCTTAGGACTAGCGGGAGATGAGCAGTTCTTC. Translating gives CALGLAGDEQFF.

V gene TRBV10-3 combines with J gene TRBJ1-2, with D perhaps TRBD1 (5 bases). Trimming took off 5 bases at V and 6 bases at J, with 22 bases between the two ends. This CDR3 is 16 amino acids long. In germline, CDR1 is ENHRY, CDR2 SYGVKD. The CDR3 loop reads CAISTSTGLLRDGYTF. The CDR3 nucleotides read TGTGCCATCAGTACTTCAACGGGACTCCTGAGGGATGGCTACACCTTC.

The chain uses TRBV4-2 and TRBJ1-5, with 9 bases aligning to TRBD1. Germline V lookup: CDR1 LGHNA, CDR2 YNFKEQ. V lost 1 base and J lost 6; bases outside the gene matches: 7. The CDR3 loop spans 16 amino acids. The CDR3 nucleotides are TGTGCCAGCAGCCAAGGTCCCGGGACAGGGCCTCAGCCCCAGCATTTT. Its protein is CASSQGPGTGPQPQHF.

The rearrangement joins TRBV7-9 to TRBJ2-5; 10 bases are a match to TRBD1. Germline V lookup: CDR1 SEHNR, CDR2 FQNEAQ (reference sequence). V lost 4 bases and J lost 5; bases outside the gene matches: 4. The CDR3 extends over 14 amino acids. The CDR3 region is CASSSPGQGETQYF. CDR3 DNA sequence: TGTGCCAGCAGCTCGCCGGGACAGGGGGAGACCCAGTACTTC.

The chain couples TRBV6-1 to TRBJ2-1; D gene ambiguous. Germline V gives CDR1 MNHNS, CDR2 SASEGT. V dropped 6 bases and J dropped 7 bases, with 13 bases sitting between them. This CDR3 region has 13 residues. The CDR3 protein is CASSRWLRNEQFF. The DNA for the CDR3 is TGTGCCAGCAGCCGTTGGCTGCGGAATGAGCAGTTCTTC.

This clone was detected only once. The chain is built from TRBV30 and TRBJ2-7; tentatively, D is TRBD1 (5 bases). The V end lost 3 bases, the J end lost 2 bases, and 11 bases lay between the germline ends. The CDR3 consists of 13 residues. Germline V gives CDR1 GTSNPN, CDR2 SVGIG (reference sequence). The CDR3 DNA reads as TGTGCCTGGAGCGTGGACAAAACCTACGAGCAGTACTTC. This encodes CAWSVDKTYEQYF.

Points on this clone: Other DNA sequences in this sample translate to the same CDR3. V is TRBV2 and J is TRBJ2-1; D call uncertain. The CDR3 contains 15 residues. Trimming shortened V by 1 base and J by 0 bases, and 7 bases separated the two germline ends. Germline V CDR1 and CDR2: SNHLY, FYNNEI. CDR3 in DNA: TGTGCCAGCAGTGAAGGAGGTAGCTCCTACAATGAGCAGTTCTTC. Its protein is CASSEGGSSYNEQFF.